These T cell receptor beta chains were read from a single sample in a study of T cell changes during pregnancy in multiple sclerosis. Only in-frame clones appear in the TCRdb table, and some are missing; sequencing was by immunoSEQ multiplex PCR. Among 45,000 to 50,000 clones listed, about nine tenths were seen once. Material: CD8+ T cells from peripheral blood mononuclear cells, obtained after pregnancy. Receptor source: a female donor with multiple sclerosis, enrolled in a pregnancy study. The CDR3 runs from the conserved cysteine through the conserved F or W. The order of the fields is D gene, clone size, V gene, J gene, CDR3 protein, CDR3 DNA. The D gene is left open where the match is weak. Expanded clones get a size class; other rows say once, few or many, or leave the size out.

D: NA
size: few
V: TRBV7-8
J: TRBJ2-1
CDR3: CASSLGYFPLYNEQFF
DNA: TGTGCCAGCAGCTTAGGTTACTTCCCCCTCTACAATGAGCAGTTCTTC

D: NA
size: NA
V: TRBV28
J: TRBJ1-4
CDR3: CASFPRGGGNEKLFF
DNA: TGTGCCAGCTTCCCCCGTGGCGGAGGTAATGAAAAACTGTTTTTT

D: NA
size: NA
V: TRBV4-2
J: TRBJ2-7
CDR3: CASSQEQGGGLGYEQYF
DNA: TGTGCCAGCAGCCAAGAGCAGGGCGGTGGATTGGGCTACGAGCAGTACTTC

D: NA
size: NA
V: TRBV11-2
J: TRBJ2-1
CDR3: CASSLVPGNEQFF
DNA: TGTGCCAGCAGCTTAGTACCGGGCAATGAGCAGTTCTTC

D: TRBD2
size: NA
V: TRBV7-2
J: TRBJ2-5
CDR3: CASSPQAGARETQYF
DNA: TGTGCCAGCAGCCCCCAAGCGGGAGCTCGGGAGACCCAGTACTTC

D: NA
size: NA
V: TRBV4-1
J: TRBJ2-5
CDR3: CASSQGGRGYAETQYF
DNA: TGCGCCAGCAGCCAAGGCGGCAGGGGATATGCGGAGACCCAGTACTTC

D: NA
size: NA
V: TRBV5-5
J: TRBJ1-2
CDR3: CASSLLRWSYGYTF
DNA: TGTGCCAGCAGCTTGCTGCGTTGGAGCTATGGCTACACCTTC

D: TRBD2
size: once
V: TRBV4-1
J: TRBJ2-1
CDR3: CASSQVSLADNEQFF
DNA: TGCGCCAGCAGCCAAGTTAGCCTAGCGGACAATGAGCAGTTCTTC

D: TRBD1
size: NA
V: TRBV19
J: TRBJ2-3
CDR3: CASSERTGSFTDTQYF
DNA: TGTGCCAGTAGTGAACGGACAGGGAGTTTCACAGATACGCAGTATTTT

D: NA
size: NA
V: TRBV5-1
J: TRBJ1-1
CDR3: CASRPTGNTEAFF
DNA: TGCGCCAGCAGACCGACAGGGAACACTGAAGCTTTCTTT

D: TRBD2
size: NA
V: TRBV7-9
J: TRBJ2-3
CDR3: CASSYYSGRGGTDTQYF
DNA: TGTGCCAGCAGTTATTATAGCGGGAGGGGAGGCACAGATACGCAGTATTTT

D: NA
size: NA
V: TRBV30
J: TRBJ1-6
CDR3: CAWSSGISPLHF
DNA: TGTGCCTGGAGTTCAGGGATTTCACCCCTCCACTTT

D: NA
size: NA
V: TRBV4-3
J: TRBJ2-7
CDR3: CASSQVFHSSSYEQYF
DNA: TGCGCCAGCAGCCAAGTCTTTCACAGCAGTTCCTACGAGCAGTACTTC